The clone carrying this T cell receptor beta chain was counted once. TCR beta chains were sequenced at survey level with immunoSEQ. The method was immunoSEQ multiplex PCR; TCRdb's version includes in-frame clones alone and lacks a portion of them. This table has under 55,000 clones, roughly 93% appearing once. From germline, CDR1 is SGHAT and CDR2 FQNNGV. CDR3 length: 17 amino acids. Trimming removed 7 bases from V and 0 bases from J, with 19 bases in between. The sequence was obtained from a man in his forties with rheumatoid arthritis. Sample: PBMCs. The chain has TRBV11-2 and TRBJ1-3, with a tentative D call TRBD1 (5 bases). In nucleotides, the CDR3 is TGTGCCAGCAACCGTGCCCTCGGACACTTCTCTGGAAACACCATATATTTT. This codes for CASNRALGHFSGNTIYF.